The clone carrying this T cell receptor (beta chain) was seen more than once but under ten times. TCRdb re-derived calls from the 5' RACE reads in MiXCR, one entry per CDR3 protein. The sample has about 50,000 distinct CDR3 sequences; around a tenth are singletons. Germline lookup yields CDR1 SGHDN and CDR2 FVKESK. Trimming stripped 1 base from V and 5 bases from J, with 4 bases between. This CDR3 region has 12 residues. These data come from a study of early T cells in non-severe SARS-CoV-2 infection. Overall study: Investigators sequenced bulk RNA drawn from unsorted whole blood, and chains remained unpaired.

The specimen was whole blood. The V call is TRBV14, the J call TRBJ2-3; D not certain. The receptor was derived from an adult who was a healthcare worker with PCR-confirmed SARS-CoV-2 infection or an uninfected control (not recorded which). This CDR3 reads CASSQVQDTQYF. CDR3 nucleotide sequence: TGTGCCAGCAGCCAAGTCCAAGATACGCAGTATTTT.